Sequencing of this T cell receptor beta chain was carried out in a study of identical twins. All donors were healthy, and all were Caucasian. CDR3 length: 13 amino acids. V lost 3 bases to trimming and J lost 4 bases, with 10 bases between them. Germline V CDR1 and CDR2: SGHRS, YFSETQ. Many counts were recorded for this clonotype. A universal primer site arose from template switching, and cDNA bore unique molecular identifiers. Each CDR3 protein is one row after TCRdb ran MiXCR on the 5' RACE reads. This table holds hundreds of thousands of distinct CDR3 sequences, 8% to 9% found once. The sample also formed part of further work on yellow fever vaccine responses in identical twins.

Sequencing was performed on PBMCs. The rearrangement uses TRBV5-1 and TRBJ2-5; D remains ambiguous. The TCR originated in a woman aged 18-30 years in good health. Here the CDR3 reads CASSWVWGETQYF. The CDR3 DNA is TGCGCCAGCAGCTGGGTTTGGGGAGAGACCCAGTACTTC.